This TCR beta chain comes out of a study of regulatory T cells in long-lasting Graves disease. Study results and limitations: Under persistent disease, TRBV28, TRBJ1-2 and TRBJ2-5 were used preferentially.

In regard to this clonotype: Its antigen remains unknown.

Regarding time point: persistent/refractory GD, antithyroid drugs over 5 years with positive TRAb. Isolated PBMC RNA provided the starting material for the TCR library. V dropped 3 bases and J dropped 3 bases, with 19 bases sitting between them. Germline CDR1 and CDR2: SGHRS and YFSETQ. This CDR3 region has 16 residues. iRepertoire HTBI primers and Arm-PCR of CDR3 regions built TCR beta libraries. As handled by the study authors: The identification of approximately 62 TRBV and roughly 15 TRBJ segments was made across samples. TCRdb fed the multiplex PCR reads into MiXCR, producing one record per CDR3 protein. TCRdb's processing, not the authors', yielded these V and J calls. This table holds about 470,000 distinct CDR3 sequences, 20% to 25% found once.

The V gene is TRBV5-1, the J gene TRBJ2-7; D is unresolved. Sequenced here: peripheral blood mononuclear cells (PBMCs), sampled when the disease was refractory, from a patient treated with antithyroid drugs. This TCR was recovered from a female donor with Graves disease. Here the CDR3 DNA reads TGCGCCAGCAGCTGGACCGGGTTTGGTGGGGACTACGAGCAGTACTTC. As protein: CASSWTGFGGDYEQYF.